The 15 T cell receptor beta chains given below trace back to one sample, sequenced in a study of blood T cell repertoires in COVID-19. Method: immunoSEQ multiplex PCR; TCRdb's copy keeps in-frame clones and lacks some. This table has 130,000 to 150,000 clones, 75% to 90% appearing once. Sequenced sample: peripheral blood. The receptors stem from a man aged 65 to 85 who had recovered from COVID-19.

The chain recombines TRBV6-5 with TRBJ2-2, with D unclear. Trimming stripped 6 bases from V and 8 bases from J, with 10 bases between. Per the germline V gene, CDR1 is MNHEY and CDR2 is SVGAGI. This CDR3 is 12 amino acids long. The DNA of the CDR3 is TGTGCCAGCAGCGGGTTCGCGGGGGAGCTGTTTTTT. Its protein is CASSGFAGELFF.

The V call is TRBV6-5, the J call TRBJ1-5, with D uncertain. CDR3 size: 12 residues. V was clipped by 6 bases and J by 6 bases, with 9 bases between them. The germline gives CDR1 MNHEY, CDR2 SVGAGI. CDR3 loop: CASRAGTQPQHF. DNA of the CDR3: TGTGCCAGCAGGGCAGGAACTCAGCCCCAGCATTTT.

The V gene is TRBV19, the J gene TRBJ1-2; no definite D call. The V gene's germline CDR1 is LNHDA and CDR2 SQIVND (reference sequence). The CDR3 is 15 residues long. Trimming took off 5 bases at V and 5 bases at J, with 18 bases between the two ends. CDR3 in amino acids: CASSDTLPPWYGYTF. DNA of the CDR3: TGTGCCAGTAGTGACACATTGCCACCTTGGTATGGCTACACCTTC.

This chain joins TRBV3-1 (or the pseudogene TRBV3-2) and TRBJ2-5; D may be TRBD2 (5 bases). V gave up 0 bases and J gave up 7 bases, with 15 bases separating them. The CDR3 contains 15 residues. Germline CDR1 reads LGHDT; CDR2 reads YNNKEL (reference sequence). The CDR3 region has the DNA TGTGCCAGCAGCCAAGACCCCGGGCGGGCCGGGACCCAGTACTTC. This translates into CASSQDPGRAGTQYF.

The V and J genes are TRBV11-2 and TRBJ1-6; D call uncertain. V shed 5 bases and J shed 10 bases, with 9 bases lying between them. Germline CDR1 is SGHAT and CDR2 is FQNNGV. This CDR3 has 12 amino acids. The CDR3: CASSLLRSPLHF. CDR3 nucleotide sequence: TGTGCCAGCAGCCTCCTGCGGTCACCCCTCCACTTT.

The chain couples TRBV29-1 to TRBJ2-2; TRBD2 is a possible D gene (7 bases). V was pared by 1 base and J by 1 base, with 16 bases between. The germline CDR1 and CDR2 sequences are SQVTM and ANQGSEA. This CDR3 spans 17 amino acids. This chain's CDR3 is CSVEGGRGAGNTGELFF. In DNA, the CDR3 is TGCAGCGTTGAAGGCGGTCGGGGGGCGGGGAACACCGGGGAGCTGTTTTTT.

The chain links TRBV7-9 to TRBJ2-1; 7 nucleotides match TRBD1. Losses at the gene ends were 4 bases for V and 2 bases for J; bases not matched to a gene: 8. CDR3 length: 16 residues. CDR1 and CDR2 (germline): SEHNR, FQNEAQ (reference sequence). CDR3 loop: CASSSTGVPPYNEQFF. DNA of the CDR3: TGTGCCAGCAGCTCTACAGGGGTCCCACCCTACAATGAGCAGTTCTTC.

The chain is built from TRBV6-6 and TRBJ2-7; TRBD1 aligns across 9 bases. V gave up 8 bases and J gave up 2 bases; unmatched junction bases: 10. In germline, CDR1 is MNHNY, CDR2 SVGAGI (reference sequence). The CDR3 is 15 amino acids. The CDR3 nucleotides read TGTGCCAGCGCCAGCACAGGGGGCCCAACCTACGAGCAGTACTTC. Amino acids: CASASTGGPTYEQYF.

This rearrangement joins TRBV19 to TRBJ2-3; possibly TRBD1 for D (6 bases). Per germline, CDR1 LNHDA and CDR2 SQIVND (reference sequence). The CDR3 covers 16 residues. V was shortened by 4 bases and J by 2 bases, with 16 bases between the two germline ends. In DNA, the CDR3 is TGTGCCAGTAGTAGCTTCCATACAGGGACCACAGATACGCAGTATTTT. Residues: CASSSFHTGTTDTQYF.

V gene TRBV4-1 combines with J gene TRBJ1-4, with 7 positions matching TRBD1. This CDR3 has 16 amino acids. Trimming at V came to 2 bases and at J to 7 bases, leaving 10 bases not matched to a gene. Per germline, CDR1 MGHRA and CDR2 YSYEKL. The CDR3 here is CASSQNTGTDAEKLFF. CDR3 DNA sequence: TGCGCCAGCAGCCAAAACACCGGGACAGATGCTGAAAAACTGTTTTTT.

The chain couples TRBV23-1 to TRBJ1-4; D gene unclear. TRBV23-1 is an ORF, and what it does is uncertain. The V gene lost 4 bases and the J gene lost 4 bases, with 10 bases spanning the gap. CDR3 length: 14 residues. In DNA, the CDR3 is TGCGCCAGCAGTCGAGGGCCCCATAATGAAAAACTGTTTTTT. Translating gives CASSRGPHNEKLFF.

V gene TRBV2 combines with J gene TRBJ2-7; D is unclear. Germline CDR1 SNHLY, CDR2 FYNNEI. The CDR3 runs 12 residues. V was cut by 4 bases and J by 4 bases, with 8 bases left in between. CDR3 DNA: TGTGCCAGCAGTGGAACGCGATACGAGCAGTACTTC. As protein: CASSGTRYEQYF.

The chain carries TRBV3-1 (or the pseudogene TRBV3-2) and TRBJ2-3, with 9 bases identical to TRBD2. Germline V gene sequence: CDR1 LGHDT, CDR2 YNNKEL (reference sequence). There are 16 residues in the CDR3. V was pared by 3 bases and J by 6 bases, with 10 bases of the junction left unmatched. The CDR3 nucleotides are TGTGCCAGCAGCCACCCCACCGGGACTAGCTACGATACGCAGTATTTT. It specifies CASSHPTGTSYDTQYF.

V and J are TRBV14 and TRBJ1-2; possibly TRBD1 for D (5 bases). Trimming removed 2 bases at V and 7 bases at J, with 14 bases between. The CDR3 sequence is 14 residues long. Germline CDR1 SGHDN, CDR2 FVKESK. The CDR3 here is CASSQLNGGIGYTF. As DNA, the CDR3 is TGTGCCAGCAGCCAACTGAATGGGGGGATTGGCTACACCTTC.

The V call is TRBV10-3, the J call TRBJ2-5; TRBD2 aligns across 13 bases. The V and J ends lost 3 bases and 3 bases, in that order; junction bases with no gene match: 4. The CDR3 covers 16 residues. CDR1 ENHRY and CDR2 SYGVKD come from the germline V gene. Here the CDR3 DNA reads TGTGCCATCAGTGAAGGAGGACTAGCGGGAGAAGAGACCCAGTACTTC. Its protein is CAISEGGLAGEETQYF.